Presented here are 20 T cell receptor beta chains from one specimen sequenced in a study of Graves' ophthalmopathy and Graves' hyperthyroidism. Beta-chain TCR CDR3 regions were amplified from RNA transcripts. HTBI primers primed a first-round RT-PCR, and a second-round multiplex PCR followed. TCRdb re-analysed the multiplex PCR reads in MiXCR, keeping a single row per CDR3 protein. This sample yields 900,000 to 1,200,000 distinct CDR3 sequences, of which about 40% are seen a single time; over 8.5% belongs to the top ten. The sample taken for sequencing was peripheral blood or thyroid tissue (not recorded which). These receptors all stem from an adult man with Graves' hyperthyroidism.

The chain couples TRBV19 to TRBJ1-5, with D unclear. Germline V CDR1 and CDR2: LNHDA, SQIVND (reference sequence). This CDR3 has 13 amino acids. V was trimmed by 6 bases and J by 3 bases, leaving 9 bases between them. CDR3 nucleotide sequence: TGTGCCAGTAGGTACAGTTACAATCAGCCCCAGCATTTT. Translating gives CASRYSYNQPQHF. The full variable domain, with the rest looked up from reference TRBV19 and TRBJ1-5, is DGGITQSPKYLFRKEGQNVTLSCEQNLNHDAMYWYRQDPGQGLRLIYYSQIVNDFQKGDIAEGYSVSREKKESFPLTVTSAQKNPTAFYLCASRYSYNQPQHFGDGTRLSIL.

This clonotype was recorded many times. V usage is TRBV9 and J usage is TRBJ2-6; D remains unclear. CDR1 SGDLS and CDR2 YYNGEE come from the germline V gene. V dropped 4 bases and J dropped 0 bases, with 14 bases sitting between them. This CDR3 has 17 amino acids. The CDR3 region is CASSLPRLGSGANVLTF. CDR3 bases: TGTGCCAGCAGCTTACCCCGACTGGGCTCTGGGGCCAACGTCCTGACTTTC.

Only a few counts were recorded for this clonotype. This chain connects TRBV7-6 to TRBJ1-6; perhaps TRBD1 as D (5 bases). From germline, CDR1 is SGHVS and CDR2 FNYEAQ. The CDR3 is made up of 15 amino acids. The V gene lost 1 base and the J gene lost 6 bases, with 10 bases spanning the gap. The DNA for the CDR3 is TGTGCCAGCAGCTTAGAATGGGACGGTAATTCACCCCTCCACTTT. Its protein is CASSLEWDGNSPLHF.

The rearrangement joins TRBV7-9 to TRBJ2-2; 8 nucleotides line up with TRBD1. The CDR3 sequence is 15 residues long. Germline-derived CDR1 and CDR2 are SEHNR and FQNEAQ (reference sequence). Unmatched junction bases numbered 9, after V lost 4 bases and J lost 8 bases. The CDR3 is CASSSGFGQGGELFF. DNA of the CDR3: TGTGCCAGCAGCTCCGGGTTCGGACAGGGAGGGGAGCTGTTTTTT.

The CDR3 DNA reads as TGCAGCGTTAGGGGACAGGGGAAAGAGACCCAGTACTTC. This gives the protein CSVRGQGKETQYF. The chain uses TRBV29-1 and TRBJ2-5, with 10 bases aligning to TRBD1. This CDR3 spans 13 amino acids. The trim removed 5 bases at V and 3 bases at J, leaving 3 bases unmatched. The germline V gene encodes CDR1 SQVTM and CDR2 ANQGSEA.

V and J are TRBV14 and TRBJ1-6, with 7 bases fitting TRBD1. V trimming: 3 bases; J trimming: 11 bases; junction bases outside the gene matches: 4. The CDR3 is made up of 13 amino acids. The V gene's germline CDR1 is SGHDN and CDR2 FVKESK. In nucleotides, the CDR3 is TGTGCCAGCAGCCAGATGGACAGGCCACCCCTCCACTTT. Amino acids: CASSQMDRPPLHF.

In this sample, this clonotype turned up many times. V usage is TRBV19 and J usage is TRBJ1-1; no reliable D call. CDR1 LNHDA and CDR2 SQIVND come from the germline V gene (reference sequence). The CDR3 runs to 11 residues. Trimming took 3 bases from V and 2 from J, leaving 1 base between them. This CDR3 is CASSINTEAFF. As DNA, the CDR3 is TGTGCCAGTAGTATCAACACTGAAGCTTTCTTT.

This clonotype was seen once. This chain uses TRBV7-9 with TRBJ1-4; D is uncertain. CDR1 is SEHNR, CDR2 FQNEAQ, per germline (reference sequence). The CDR3 totals 14 residues. The ends were cut back, 5 bases at V and 2 bases at J, with 9 bases in the middle. The CDR3 nucleotides read TGTGCCAGCAGCCTAGAGTTTACTAATGAAAAACTGTTTTTT. Amino acids: CASSLEFTNEKLFF.

The rearrangement joins TRBV29-1 to TRBJ2-7; 10 nucleotides line up with TRBD1. Germline CDR1 reads SQVTM; CDR2 reads ANQGSEA. The CDR3 consists of 11 residues. The V segment lost 7 bases and the J segment 6 bases; nucleotides outside the gene matches: 3. CDR3 loop: CSGRTGGEQYF. Written as DNA, the CDR3 is TGCAGCGGCAGGACAGGGGGCGAGCAGTACTTC.

V is TRBV10-3 and J is TRBJ1-1, with 8 bases that match TRBD1. Germline assignment: CDR1 ENHRY and CDR2 SYGVKD. After removal of 0 bases from V and 5 bases from J, the junction contained 11 bases not matched to a gene. This CDR3 is built from 17 residues. The CDR3 DNA follows: TGTGCCATCAGTGAGTCGAAGGGTCGGACAGGGCGAACTGAAGCTTTCTTT. Amino acid sequence: CAISESKGRTGRTEAFF.

J is TRBJ1-2 and V is TRBV29-1; the match to TRBD1 covers 11 bases. CDR1 is SQVTM and CDR2 is ANQGSEA in the germline V gene. The V gene end was trimmed by 2 bases and the J gene end by 0 bases; junction bases not matched to a gene: 5. The CDR3 extends over 16 amino acids. The CDR3 nucleotides read TGCAGCGTTGAACCGGACAGGGGGCGAGCTAACTATGGCTACACCTTC. This gives the protein CSVEPDRGRANYGYTF.

The table lists this clonotype with a count of one. The chain joins TRBV11-2 to TRBJ1-6, with D perhaps matching TRBD1 (6 bases). V was pared by 5 bases and J by 9 bases, with 14 bases between. This CDR3 is built from 14 residues. The germline gives CDR1 SGHAT, CDR2 FQNNGV. CDR3 sequence reads: CASSPGQGCSPLHF. CDR3 sequence (DNA): TGTGCCAGCAGCCCCGGGCAGGGGTGTTCACCCCTCCACTTT.

This clonotype was detected only a few times. This chain links TRBV28 with TRBJ1-5; D not certain. Germline V gene data show CDR1 as MDHEN and CDR2 as SYDVKM. This CDR3 contains 12 residues. Trimming took off 5 bases at V and 5 bases at J, with 7 bases between the two ends. The CDR3 sequence is CASSRVYQPQHF. The DNA of the CDR3 is TGTGCCAGCAGTCGAGTTTATCAGCCCCAGCATTTT.

This clonotype came up many times. This chain joins TRBV9 and TRBJ2-7, with D possibly matching TRBD1 (5 bases). Germline V gives CDR1 SGDLS, CDR2 YYNGEE. The CDR3 is 10 amino acids. Trimming stripped 2 bases from V and 12 bases from J, with 9 bases between. In DNA form, the CDR3 reads TGTGCCAGCAGCGTGGGGCTTGCGTACTTC. It translates to CASSVGLAYF.

This clonotype occurred a few times. The chain is built from TRBV20-1 and TRBJ1-5; D perhaps matches TRBD1 (6 bases). The CDR3 totals 15 residues. V lost 4 bases, J lost 1 base, and 14 bases lay in between. Germline CDR1 DFQATT, CDR2 SNEGSKA (reference sequence). The CDR3 sequence: CSATGGAGSNQPQHF. CDR3 coding DNA: TGCAGTGCTACCGGGGGCGCAGGAAGCAATCAGCCCCAGCATTTT.

The rearrangement links TRBV10-3 to TRBJ2-7; D perhaps matches TRBD1 (5 bases). The CDR3 spans 15 residues. Trimming removed 6 bases at V and 2 bases at J, with 17 bases between. The germline CDR1 and CDR2 sequences are ENHRY and SYGVKD. The CDR3 bases are TGTGCCATCAGCTATGAACAAACAGGCACCTACGAGCAGTACTTC. This sequence encodes CAISYEQTGTYEQYF.

Worth noting for this clonotype: A single base separates this from a much larger clone, so it may be a read error. V and J are TRBV2 and TRBJ2-7; 8 nucleotides agree with TRBD1. Germline V gene lookup returns CDR1 SNHLY and CDR2 FYNNEI. The length of the CDR3 is 15 residues. The CDR3 DNA follows: TGTGCCAGCAGAGGAGGACAGGGAACTTTCTACGAGCATTACTTC. This encodes CASRGGQGTFYEHYF. Drawing the rest from reference TRBV2 and TRBJ2-7, the complete variable domain is EPEVTQTPSHQVTQMGQEVILRCVPISNHLYFYWYRQILGQKVEFLVSFYNNEISEKSEIFDDQFSVERPDGSNFTLKIRSTKLEDSAMYFCASRGGQGTFYEHYFGPGTRLTVT.

The sample holds many counts of this clonotype. V and J are TRBV5-1 and TRBJ1-4, with D possibly matching TRBD1 (6 bases). The CDR3 is 14 amino acids. V lost 0 bases, J lost 7 bases, and 10 bases lay in between. CDR1 and CDR2 (germline): SGHRS, YFSETQ. In DNA, the CDR3 is TGCGCCAGCAGCTTGGTGGGGGCCAGTGAAAAACTGTTTTTT. It codes for CASSLVGASEKLFF.

This clonotype appeared a few times. This chain connects TRBV7-2 to TRBJ1-2; D is perhaps TRBD1 (5 bases). The CDR3 has 15 residues. Trimming took off 1 base at V and 5 bases at J, with 14 bases between the two ends. The V gene's germline CDR1 is SGHTA and CDR2 FQGNSA. CDR3 loop: CASSLESGTGYGYTF. DNA of the CDR3: TGTGCCAGCAGCTTAGAGTCCGGGACTGGTTATGGCTACACCTTC.

The table lists this clonotype with a few counts. Just one base apart from a much larger clone, this may be a read error. The chain employs TRBV7-2 and TRBJ1-2; D call uncertain. The CDR3 loop spans 12 amino acids. In germline, CDR1 is SGHTA, CDR2 FQGNSA. Trimming removed 5 bases from V and 4 bases from J, with 8 bases in between. In DNA, the CDR3 is TGTGCCAGCAGCGCCCACAGCTATGGCTACACCTTC. This translates into CASSAHSYGYTF.